These 32 T cell receptor beta chains were sequenced from one sample in a study of blood T cell repertoires in COVID-19. Assay used: immunoSEQ multiplex PCR; TCRdb lists only in-frame clones, some missing. Of 130,000 to 150,000 clones in the sample, around four fifths were seen once. Sequencing input: PBMCs or T cells enriched from blood (not recorded which). The receptors were gathered from a woman between 40 and 55 years old who had recovered from COVID-19.

The CDR3 sequence: CASSLGLFEQYF. CDR3 DNA sequence: TGTGCCAGCAGCTTAGGGCTGTTCGAGCAGTACTTC. J is TRBJ2-7 and V is TRBV7-2, with D uncertain. The CDR3 runs 12 residues. V lost 1 base to trimming and J lost 6 bases, with 7 bases between them. Looked up from germline, CDR1 is SGHTA and CDR2 is FQGNSA.

The chain links TRBV2 to TRBJ2-1; D call uncertain. Trimming removed 4 bases from V and 5 bases from J, with 9 bases in between. Germline CDR1 SNHLY, CDR2 FYNNEI. The CDR3 has 13 residues. The DNA of the CDR3 is TGTGCCAGCAGTGTCTCGTCAGACAATGAGCAGTTCTTC. The encoded protein is CASSVSSDNEQFF.

There are a few counts of this clone. The chain is built from TRBV4-1 and TRBJ1-1; TRBD1 agrees at 8 bases. The germline V gene encodes CDR1 MGHRA and CDR2 YSYEKL. J gave up 2 bases and V 4 bases, and 6 bases lay outside the gene matches. This CDR3 is built from 15 residues. In DNA, the CDR3 is TGCGCCAGCAGCCGAGTGGGACAGGCAAACACTGAAGCTTTCTTT. It translates to CASSRVGQANTEAFF.

The chain combines TRBV18 with TRBJ2-7; 10 bases match TRBD1. V dropped 0 bases and J dropped 2; count of bases not matched to a gene: 4. This CDR3 contains 16 residues. Per germline, CDR1 KGHSH and CDR2 LQKENI. CDR3 loop: CASSPPDRGPAYEQYF. CDR3 sequence (DNA): TGTGCCAGCTCACCACCCGACAGGGGGCCCGCCTACGAGCAGTACTTC.

V gene TRBV7-9 combines with J gene TRBJ2-3; 9 bases align to TRBD2. Germline V gene sequence: CDR1 SEHNR, CDR2 FQNEAQ (reference sequence). The length of the CDR3 is 15 residues. Germline trimming cut 0 bases from V and 4 bases from J; bases unmatched to any gene: 2. The CDR3 loop is CASSLAAGGPDTQYF. The CDR3 DNA reads as TGTGCCAGCAGCTTAGCGGCGGGAGGGCCAGATACGCAGTATTTT. The variable domain in full, with the rest retrieved from reference TRBV7-9 and TRBJ2-3, is DTGVSQNPRHKITKRGQNVTFRCDPISEHNRLYWYRQTLGQGPEFLTYFQNEAQLEKSRLLSDRFSAERPKGSFSTLEIQRTEQGDSAMYLCASSLAAGGPDTQYFGPGTRLTVL.

This clone was recorded once. The V and J genes are TRBV7-9 and TRBJ2-7, with TRBD2 matching over 9 bases. The CDR3 runs 17 residues. The germline V gene encodes CDR1 SEHNR and CDR2 FQNEAQ (reference sequence). V lost 5 bases to trimming and J lost 1 base; unmatched junction nucleotides: 12. CDR3 region: CASSPSIRLAGSYEQYF. The CDR3, as DNA: TGTGCCAGCAGCCCATCAATCAGGCTAGCGGGGTCCTACGAGCAGTACTTC.

The chain uses TRBV2 and TRBJ2-1, with TRBD2 identical over 10 bases. This CDR3 has 15 residues. Per germline, CDR1 SNHLY and CDR2 FYNNEI. V lost 5 bases and J lost 5; bases outside the gene matches: 6. CDR3 loop: CASSRTSGVHNEQFF. In DNA, the CDR3 is TGTGCCAGCAGTCGTACTAGCGGGGTGCACAATGAGCAGTTCTTC.

This clone was detected once. The V gene is TRBV9, the J gene TRBJ1-1; D is possibly TRBD1 (6 bases). From germline, CDR1 is SGDLS and CDR2 YYNGEE. CDR3 length: 16 residues. V was trimmed by 0 bases and J by 1 base, leaving 13 bases between them. The CDR3 here is CASSVVGGVTNTEAFF. CDR3 nucleotide sequence: TGTGCCAGCAGCGTAGTAGGGGGGGTCACGAACACTGAAGCTTTCTTT.

Notes on this clone: The sample carries other DNA sequences with the same CDR3. The CDR3, as DNA: TGTGCCAGCTCACCGGGACAGGGCAGCTCTGGAAACACCATATATTTT. Translation: CASSPGQGSSGNTIYF. The genes are TRBV18 and TRBJ1-3; 9 positions match TRBD1. CDR3 length: 16 amino acids. Losses at the gene ends were 3 bases for V and 0 bases for J; bases not matched to a gene: 3. Germline CDR1 reads KGHSH; CDR2 reads LQKENI.

The chain recombines TRBV14 with TRBJ2-1; TRBD2 is a possible D gene (6 bases). The germline V gene has CDR1 SGHDN and CDR2 FVKESK. With 4 bases removed from V and 4 bases from J, the gap between germline ends came to 14 bases. This CDR3 comprises 15 residues. CDR3 region: CASSPRLAPYNEQFF. DNA for the CDR3: TGTGCCAGCAGCCCCCGCCTAGCGCCTTACAATGAGCAGTTCTTC.

The chain combines TRBV19 with TRBJ1-5; 7 positions match TRBD1. V shed 6 bases, J shed 1 base, and the junction held 0 bases outside the gene matches. Germline CDR1 reads LNHDA; CDR2 reads SQIVND (reference sequence). The CDR3 is 13 amino acids. CDR3 residues: CASRGQSNQPQHF. DNA of the CDR3: TGTGCCAGTAGGGGACAGAGCAATCAGCCCCAGCATTTT.

Many counts were recorded for this clone. The CDR3 nucleotides are TGTGCCAGCAGTTCGACGGGATCCCGGGGGTACACTGAAGCTTTCTTT. Translating gives CASSSTGSRGYTEAFF. The genes are TRBV27 and TRBJ1-1, with D tentatively TRBD1 (5 bases). Germline CDR1 MNHEY, CDR2 SMNVEV (reference sequence). CDR3 length: 16 residues. The germline V and J ends were trimmed by 4 bases and 3 bases, with 18 bases remaining between them.

This chain links TRBV12-3 or TRBV12-4 with TRBJ2-7; TRBD1 matches 7 bases. The length of the CDR3 is 13 residues. V lost 6 bases and J lost 3; bases outside the gene matches: 5. The CDR3 loop reads CASRRDSFYEQYF. In DNA, the CDR3 is TGTGCCAGCAGAAGGGACAGTTTCTACGAGCAGTACTTC.

This rearrangement joins TRBV3-1 (or the pseudogene TRBV3-2) to TRBJ1-5; D may be TRBD1 (5 bases). The CDR3 contains 16 residues. Germline lookup yields CDR1 LGHDT and CDR2 YNNKEL (reference sequence). Trimming removed 6 bases from V and 0 bases from J, with 15 bases in between. Here the CDR3 reads CASSPGHYNSNQPQHF. The CDR3 DNA reads as TGTGCCAGCAGTCCCGGACACTACAATAGCAATCAGCCCCAGCATTTT.

The chain links TRBV28 to TRBJ1-6, with 9 nucleotides matching TRBD1. V lost 6 bases, J lost 8 bases, and 5 bases stayed unmatched. This CDR3 has 14 amino acids. Germline V gives CDR1 MDHEN, CDR2 SYDVKM. The CDR3: CASRTGGEYSPLHF. Written as DNA, the CDR3 is TGTGCCAGCAGAACAGGGGGCGAGTATTCACCCCTCCACTTT.

This chain connects TRBV27 to TRBJ1-5, with 8 bases matching TRBD1. J lost 6 bases, V lost 5 bases, and 6 bases had no gene match. Germline assignment: CDR1 MNHEY and CDR2 SMNVEV (reference sequence). The CDR3 has 14 residues. The CDR3 protein is CASSIDRGRQPQHF. The CDR3, as DNA: TGTGCCAGCAGTATCGACAGGGGTCGTCAGCCCCAGCATTTT.

The sample holds a few counts of this clone. This chain joins TRBV5-1 and TRBJ1-2; 7 bases are shared with TRBD1. CDR3 length equals 16 residues. Losses at the gene ends were 0 bases for V and 1 base for J; bases not matched to a gene: 6. Germline V gene sequence: CDR1 SGHRS, CDR2 YFSETQ. CDR3 nucleotides: TGCGCCAGCAGCTTGGGCCCCGGGGACAGTAACTATGGCTACACCTTC. It codes for CASSLGPGDSNYGYTF.

The chain joins TRBV5-8 to TRBJ2-3; 13 nucleotides align to TRBD2. The germline V gene encodes CDR1 SGHTS and CDR2 YDEGEE. V was clipped by 4 bases and J by 4 bases; unmatched bases: 6. The CDR3 totals 16 residues. The CDR3 sequence is CASSPGLAGVADTQYF. The CDR3 region has the DNA TGTGCCAGCAGCCCTGGACTAGCGGGAGTGGCAGATACGCAGTATTTT.

The chain links TRBV6-5 to TRBJ1-1, with a possible D match to TRBD1 (6 bases). The CDR3 runs to 14 residues. Germline V gives CDR1 MNHEY, CDR2 SVGAGI. V was clipped by 0 bases and J by 5 bases, with 10 bases between them. The CDR3 here is CASSYSNRVTEAFF. The CDR3 DNA sequence: TGTGCCAGCAGTTACTCGAACAGGGTGACTGAAGCTTTCTTT.

The chain uses TRBV5-1 and TRBJ2-7, with 12 bases that match TRBD2. This CDR3 comprises 19 residues. With V trimmed by 3 bases and J by 1 base, 14 bases remained unmatched. Germline CDR1 SGHRS, CDR2 YFSETQ. The CDR3 sequence: CASSWGTSGRGMASYEQYF. The CDR3 nucleotides read TGCGCCAGCAGCTGGGGGACTAGCGGGCGTGGAATGGCATCCTACGAGCAGTACTTC. The entire variable domain, with the rest obtained from reference TRBV5-1 and TRBJ2-7, is as follows: KAGVTQTPRYLIKTRGQQVTLSCSPISGHRSVSWYQQTPGQGLQFLFEYFSETQRNKGNFPGRFSGRQFSNSRSEMNVSTLELGDSALYLCASSWGTSGRGMASYEQYFGPGTRLTVT.

V and J are TRBV12-3 or TRBV12-4 and TRBJ1-2, with D uncertain. This CDR3 region has 13 residues. Trimming took 2 bases from V and 5 from J, leaving 9 bases between them. CDR3 DNA sequence: TGTGCCAGCAGTTTATCGGGGTTGTATGGCTACACCTTC. Its translation: CASSLSGLYGYTF.

This chain connects TRBV10-3 to TRBJ2-5; 9 nucleotides agree with TRBD2. Germline CDR1 is ENHRY and CDR2 is SYGVKD. CDR3 length: 16 amino acids. Unmatched junction bases numbered 13, after V lost 3 bases and J lost 8 bases. For the CDR3, the DNA is TGTGCCATCAGTGACGGGGTAGCGGGAGTGTCAGCCACCCAGTACTTC. The encoded protein is CAISDGVAGVSATQYF.

The chain couples TRBV19 to TRBJ1-5; D is unclear. The CDR3 has 12 residues. Trimming took off 1 base at V and 9 bases at J, with 7 bases between the two ends. Germline V gene data show CDR1 as LNHDA and CDR2 as SQIVND (reference sequence). Written as DNA, the CDR3 is TGTGCCAGTAGTATAGTTCTCGGGCCCCAGCATTTT. Amino acid sequence: CASSIVLGPQHF.

The V gene is TRBV3-1 (or the pseudogene TRBV3-2), the J gene TRBJ1-2; D perhaps matches TRBD1 (5 bases). Germline V gene sequence: CDR1 LGHDT, CDR2 YNNKEL (reference sequence). Trimming stripped 0 bases from V and 6 bases from J, with 11 bases between. The CDR3 totals 14 residues. CDR3 bases: TGTGCCAGCAGCCAAGAAAGGGCAGGGCATGGCTACACCTTC. This encodes CASSQERAGHGYTF.

The chain joins TRBV30 to TRBJ1-5; a weak D match, TRBD1 (6 bases). Trimming removed 2 bases at V and 2 bases at J, with 16 bases between. This CDR3 is 16 amino acids long. Per the germline V gene, CDR1 is GTSNPN and CDR2 is SVGIG (reference sequence). DNA of the CDR3: TGTGCCTGGAGTCTAGGGTCCAGGGGAGGCAATCAGCCCCAGCATTTT. Its translation: CAWSLGSRGGNQPQHF.

This chain links TRBV19 with TRBJ1-1; 7 bases are shared with TRBD1. The germline V gene encodes CDR1 LNHDA and CDR2 SQIVND (reference sequence). The CDR3 has 13 residues. Losses at the gene ends were 7 bases for V and 5 bases for J; bases not matched to a gene: 7. The CDR3 DNA reads TGTGCCAGTATTAGTCAGGGGGGAACTGAAGCTTTCTTT. Amino acid sequence: CASISQGGTEAFF.

The chain is built from TRBV25-1 and TRBJ1-2; maybe TRBD1 (5 bases). The CDR3 runs to 14 residues. Per the germline V gene, CDR1 is MGHDK and CDR2 is SYGVNS. V was trimmed by 6 bases and J by 2 bases, leaving 13 bases between them. In nucleotides, the CDR3 is TGTGCCAGCAGCGTATGGGGGGGAAACTATGGCTACACCTTC. Its translation: CASSVWGGNYGYTF.

J is TRBJ1-2 and V is TRBV7-9; maybe TRBD1 (6 bases). The CDR3 has 15 residues. CDR1 is SEHNR and CDR2 is FQNEAQ in the germline V gene (reference sequence). The germline V and J ends were trimmed by 4 bases and 6 bases, with 18 bases remaining between them. The CDR3 protein is CASSSFVRGDDGYTF. Here the CDR3 DNA reads TGTGCCAGCAGCTCCTTCGTCAGGGGCGATGATGGCTACACCTTC.

The chain is built from TRBV11-3 and TRBJ2-2; weak D call: TRBD1 (6 bases). Trimming pared 4 bases from V and 5 bases from J, leaving 14 bases between. The CDR3 covers 15 residues. CDR1 and CDR2 (germline): SGHNT, YENEEA. CDR3 in DNA: TGTGCCAGCAGCTCGGGACAAGGGTGGACCGGGGAGCTGTTTTTT. Protein sequence: CASSSGQGWTGELFF.

This clone was recorded only once. The J gene is TRBJ1-1, the V gene TRBV7-9, with D perhaps matching TRBD1 (5 bases). Deletions cut 5 bases from V and 1 base from J, with 14 bases between. The V gene's germline CDR1 is SEHNR and CDR2 FQNEAQ (reference sequence). The CDR3 is 15 amino acids. CDR3 amino acids: CASSPTTQGNTEAFF. The DNA of the CDR3 is TGTGCCAGCAGCCCAACCACCCAGGGGAACACTGAAGCTTTCTTT.

This clone has only a few counts. This rearrangement joins TRBV4-1 to TRBJ2-5; 9 positions agree with TRBD2. This CDR3 is built from 17 residues. The germline V gene has CDR1 MGHRA and CDR2 YSYEKL. J was trimmed by 3 bases and V by 0 bases; bases with no gene match: 8. In DNA, the CDR3 is TGCGCCAGCAGCCAAGATGTGAAGCGGGGGGAAAAAGAGACCCAGTACTTC. It codes for CASSQDVKRGEKETQYF.

This chain joins TRBV6-5 and TRBJ1-2, with D tentatively TRBD1 (5 bases). This CDR3 is built from 15 residues. Looked up from germline, CDR1 is MNHEY and CDR2 is SVGAGI. Trimming stripped 2 bases from V and 4 bases from J, with 14 bases between. DNA for the CDR3: TGTGCCAGCAGTTACCGTCAGGGCCGGGTCTATGGCTACACCTTC. Encoded protein: CASSYRQGRVYGYTF.